Following are 9 T cell receptor beta chains from one sample sequenced in a study of T-cell memory formation after mild COVID-19. TCRdb called the 5' RACE reads again in MiXCR, with one record for every CDR3 protein. Counted here are 350,000 to 500,000 distinct CDR3 sequences, about a quarter occurring once; the ten biggest clones make up about 12%. The sequenced sample was PBMCs or a T cell subset sorted from them (not recorded which). The receptors come from an adult woman who had mild COVID-19 (a few samples of this study predate the infection). Cell type and time point are not known.

The V gene is TRBV20-1, the J gene TRBJ2-3; possibly TRBD2 for D (7 bases). This CDR3 is built from 15 residues. Trimming pared 5 bases from V and 5 bases from J, leaving 20 bases between. CDR1 is DFQATT and CDR2 is SNEGSKA in the germline V gene (reference sequence). CDR3 residues: CSAFMGAGDIDTQYF. The DNA for the CDR3 is TGCAGTGCTTTTATGGGGGCGGGAGATATAGATACGCAGTATTTT.

V is TRBV7-9 and J is TRBJ2-2, with no clear D. Germline CDR1 and CDR2: SEHNR and FQNEAQ (reference sequence). This CDR3 has 14 amino acids. The V and J ends lost 5 bases and 6 bases respectively, with 13 bases between them. The CDR3 nucleotides are TGTGCCAGCAGCAACCCCGGCCCGCCCGGGGAGCTGTTTTTT. This sequence encodes CASSNPGPPGELFF.

This clonotype has a handful of counts. The V gene is TRBV7-2, the J gene TRBJ2-6; 7 bases fit TRBD1. Germline V gene sequence: CDR1 SGHTA, CDR2 FQGNSA. The J segment lost 0 bases and the V segment lost 2 bases, leaving 4 bases of the junction unmatched. The CDR3 runs to 17 residues. The chain's CDR3 is CASSLTGASSGANVLTF. As DNA, the CDR3 is TGTGCCAGCAGCTTAACAGGGGCAAGCTCTGGGGCCAACGTCCTGACTTTC.

This clonotype was seen a handful of times. The chain carries TRBV5-1 and TRBJ2-3, with TRBD1 matching 9 bases. The CDR3 consists of 15 residues. V shed 4 bases, J shed 1 base, and the junction held 4 bases outside the gene matches. CDR1 is SGHRS, CDR2 YFSETQ, per germline. CDR3 coding DNA: TGCGCCAGCAGCGCGGGACAGGGAGGCACAGATACGCAGTATTTT. This sequence encodes CASSAGQGGTDTQYF.

The chain combines TRBV11-2 with TRBJ1-1, with D unresolved. The CDR3 has 14 amino acids. Germline CDR1 and CDR2: SGHAT and FQNNGV. The germline V and J ends were trimmed by 2 bases and 5 bases, with 12 bases remaining between them. CDR3 DNA sequence: TGTGCCAGCAGCTTACAAGAGGGAGGAACTGAAGCTTTCTTT. Its translation is CASSLQEGGTEAFF. Full variable domain (missing parts from reference TRBV11-2 and TRBJ1-1): EAGVAQSPRYKIIEKRQSVAFWCNPISGHATLYWYQQILGQGPKLLIQFQNNGVVDDSQLPKDRFSAERLKGVDSTLKIQPAKLEDSAVYLCASSLQEGGTEAFFGQGTRLTVV.

The chain couples TRBV15 to TRBJ2-5; D is possibly TRBD1 (6 bases). The length of the CDR3 is 13 residues. The germline CDR1 and CDR2 sequences are LNHNV and YYDKDF (reference sequence). The V end lost 6 bases, the J end lost 3 bases, and 11 bases lay between the germline ends. This chain's CDR3 is CATREYREETQYF. The CDR3 DNA is TGTGCCACCAGGGAGTACAGGGAAGAGACCCAGTACTTC.

DNA for the CDR3: TGTGCCAGCAGTCTCCTGCTAAGGGCAGATACGCAGTATTTT. As protein: CASSLLLRADTQYF. This chain joins TRBV6-2 or TRBV6-3 and TRBJ2-3; D gene uncertain. Germline V lookup: CDR1 MNHEY, CDR2 SVGEGT. Deletions cut 5 bases from V and 4 bases from J, with 13 bases between. The CDR3 runs to 14 residues.

The sample holds a few counts of this clonotype. The chain recombines TRBV7-2 with TRBJ2-3, with 9 bases aligning to TRBD2. Per the germline V gene, CDR1 is SGHTA and CDR2 is FQGNSA. With V trimmed by 6 bases and J by 2 bases, 15 bases remained unmatched. The CDR3 is 18 residues long. The chain's CDR3 is CASRPTIRLAEFTDTQYF. The CDR3 nucleotides are TGTGCCAGCAGACCCACTATCCGACTAGCGGAGTTCACAGATACGCAGTATTTT.

In its sample, this clonotype was seen a few times. The chain employs TRBV12-3 or TRBV12-4 and TRBJ2-3; a possible D gene is TRBD1 (5 bases). This CDR3 has 16 amino acids. V gave up 5 bases and J gave up 2 bases, with 17 bases separating them. The CDR3: CASSPQGATPTDTQYF. The CDR3 DNA is TGTGCCAGCAGTCCTCAAGGGGCGACCCCCACAGATACGCAGTATTTT.